The 9 T cell receptor beta chains below come from one sample, sequenced in a study of regulatory T cells in long-lasting Graves disease (dated by TCRdb to the early 2020s). To prepare the library, multiplex PCR was applied. Sequencing relied on an Illumina HiSeq 4000. iRepertoire HTBI primers and Arm-PCR amplification of CDR3 regions were used to construct TCR beta libraries. Through fastp at Q25 and MiXCR, TCRdb rebuilt clones from the public reads, retaining in-frame beta chains. CDR3 protein duplicates are merged, each entry listing the most common genes and DNA. This sample has around 250,000 distinct CDR3 sequences in its table, and 20% of those were observed once. Jointly, the top ten make up more than 11% of the sample. This specimen's time point label, per the study, means: newly diagnosed GD, antithyroid drugs for less than 3 months. RNA was extracted from PBMCs in TRIzol for both TCR sequencing and RNA sequencing.

The source material was peripheral blood mononuclear cells (PBMCs), sampled at new diagnosis, from a patient treated with antithyroid drugs. The receptors derive from a female donor with Graves disease.

In this sample, this clonotype turned up many times. The V gene is TRBV5-1, the J gene TRBJ2-4, with D uncertain. Germline V gene sequence: CDR1 SGHRS, CDR2 YFSETQ. Trimming pared 0 bases from V and 0 bases from J, leaving 4 bases between. This CDR3 contains 14 residues. The CDR3 is CASSLDRAKNIQYF. The CDR3 DNA is TGCGCCAGCAGCTTGGACAGAGCCAAAAACATTCAGTACTTC.

This clonotype has a count of ten or more. This chain joins TRBV11-1 and TRBJ2-3, with 9 bases that match TRBD2. The germline gives CDR1 SGHAT, CDR2 FQDESV (reference sequence). The CDR3 has 15 residues. Trimming took 4 bases from V and 4 from J; bases not matched to a gene: 6. CDR3 nucleotide sequence: TGTGCCAGCAGCTCGACTAGCGGCCCCGCAGATACGCAGTATTTT. This translates into CASSSTSGPADTQYF.

This clonotype was detected ten times or more. One end of the junction is discordant with germline, which a read error may explain. The genes are TRBV7-2 and TRBJ2-1; the D is unclear. Germline assignment: CDR1 SGHTA and CDR2 FQGNSA. The CDR3 covers 12 residues. CDR3 in amino acids: CASRLVPPEQFF. The DNA for the CDR3 is TGTGCCAGCAGGTTAGTCCCTCCTGAGCAGTTCTTC.

There are a few counts of this clonotype. A much more abundant neighbour one base away suggests this may be a read error. The V gene is TRBV28, the J gene TRBJ2-5, with D perhaps matching TRBD1 (6 bases). The CDR3 contains 15 residues. V was clipped by 8 bases and J by 4 bases, with 20 bases between them. The V gene's germline CDR1 is MDHEN and CDR2 SYDVKM. This chain's CDR3 is CASGTRTGYRETQYF. Here the CDR3 DNA reads TGTGCCAGCGGTACGCGAACAGGGTACCGAGAGACCCAGTACTTC.

The chain employs TRBV28 and TRBJ1-2, with a tentative D call TRBD1 (5 bases). The CDR3 runs 14 residues. Germline V gene data show CDR1 as MDHEN and CDR2 as SYDVKM. With 6 bases removed from V and 1 base from J, the gap between germline ends came to 12 bases. CDR3 DNA: TGTGCCAGCAGGCCTCTTGGGGGTAACTATGGCTACACCTTC. Its translation is CASRPLGGNYGYTF.

The table lists this clonotype with many counts. The chain employs TRBV20-1 and TRBJ1-5, with 7 bases matching TRBD1. Germline V gene lookup returns CDR1 DFQATT and CDR2 SNEGSKA (reference sequence). There are 12 residues in the CDR3. Trimming removed 6 bases from V and 4 bases from J; junction bases left unmatched: 3. The CDR3 bases are TGCAGTGCCAGGACAGGTAATCAGCCCCAGCATTTT. Encoded protein: CSARTGNQPQHF.

This clonotype has a count of ten or more. This chain uses TRBV3-1 with TRBJ2-1, with 7 bases identical to TRBD2. The junction had 9 bases not matched to a gene; V was cut back by 0 bases and J by 7 bases. The germline V gene encodes CDR1 LGHDT and CDR2 YNNKEL (reference sequence). This CDR3 is 16 amino acids long. This CDR3 is CASSQDGRERRNEQFF. Written as DNA, the CDR3 is TGTGCCAGCAGCCAAGATGGGCGGGAGCGGCGGAATGAGCAGTTCTTC.

On this clonotype: With only one base between it and a far larger clone, this is likely a read error. The chain joins TRBV7-9 to TRBJ2-1, with 9 bases that match TRBD2. Germline V gene lookup returns CDR1 SEHNR and CDR2 FQNEAQ (reference sequence). The V and J ends lost 5 bases and 4 bases, in that order; junction bases with no gene match: 6. The CDR3 has 15 residues. Here the CDR3 DNA reads TGTGCCAGCAGCCCGCGGACTAGCGCTTACAATGAGCAGTTCTTC. Its protein is CASSPRTSAYNEQFF.

This clonotype was counted many times. The chain links TRBV20-1 to TRBJ2-1; 10 nucleotides agree with TRBD2. J gave up 1 base and V 4 bases, and 10 bases lay outside the gene matches. The germline V gene encodes CDR1 DFQATT and CDR2 SNEGSKA (reference sequence). The CDR3 spans 17 residues. The CDR3 sequence: CSATTLLAGESYNEQFF. CDR3 coding DNA: TGCAGTGCTACCACCCTTCTAGCGGGAGAGTCCTACAATGAGCAGTTCTTC.